The 31 T cell receptor beta chains given below trace back to one sample, sequenced in a study of monozygotic twins with inflammatory bowel disease. TCRdb reprocessed the 5' RACE reads and stores each CDR3 protein as one record, lacking DNA. The sample's table shows some 200,000 distinct CDR3 sequences. Sequenced sample: blood. Receptors were obtained from a human donor with ulcerative colitis or Crohn's disease, or a healthy co-twin of an affected twin (not recorded which).

This chain joins TRBV21-1 and TRBJ1-3. TRBV21-1 is a known pseudogene. The CDR3 spans 21 residues. CDR3 sequence reads: CASTHDHRARSSYRRGNTIYF.

CDR3 in amino acids: CSAREASRGPDTQYF. The chain employs TRBV20-1 and TRBJ2-3; TCRdb lists TRBD2, though no DNA is available to test this call. The germline CDR1 and CDR2 sequences are DFQATT and SNEGSKA (reference sequence). The CDR3 is 15 residues long.

The rearrangement links TRBV6-6 to TRBJ1-6; with no DNA, the TCRdb D assignment of TRBD1 cannot be verified. This CDR3 comprises 14 residues. Germline V gives CDR1 MNHNY, CDR2 SVGAGI (reference sequence). The CDR3: CASTFPGPGSPLHF.

Here the CDR3 reads CASSPKRRLAGANVLTF. The V gene is TRBV7-9, the J gene TRBJ2-6. The CDR3 is made up of 17 amino acids. Germline CDR1 reads SEHNR; CDR2 reads FQNEAQ (reference sequence).

The chain employs TRBV20-1 and TRBJ2-1; TCRdb's D gene call, TRBD2, goes unchecked for lack of DNA. This CDR3 has 12 residues. The V gene's germline CDR1 is DFQATT and CDR2 SNEGSKA (reference sequence). CDR3 in amino acids: CSRTSEYNEQFF.

V and J are TRBV3-1 and TRBJ2-7; the TRBD1 assignment by TCRdb is unverifiable without DNA. The germline V gene has CDR1 LGHDT and CDR2 YNNKEL (reference sequence). This CDR3 contains 15 residues. The CDR3 sequence: CASSPIGTGVYEQYF.

This chain's CDR3 is CASSIDRVGETQYF. The chain carries TRBV27 and TRBJ2-5; TCRdb names TRBD1, which stays unverified in the absence of DNA. Germline V CDR1 and CDR2: MNHEY, SMNVEV (reference sequence). The CDR3 runs 14 residues.

The J gene is TRBJ2-3, the V gene TRBV18. Germline lookup yields CDR1 KGHSH and CDR2 LQKENI. CDR3 length equals 18 residues. The CDR3: CASSPRQNLPVGTDTQYF.

The chain uses TRBV20-1 and TRBJ1-5; there is no DNA to check the TCRdb D call of TRBD1. Germline loops: CDR1 DFQATT, CDR2 SNEGSKA (reference sequence). This CDR3 comprises 16 residues. The CDR3 loop reads CSARRVMQGDPWSQHF.

The chain combines TRBV12-5 with TRBJ1-2; TCRdb's D call of TRBD1 is untestable without DNA. Per germline, CDR1 LGHNT and CDR2 FRNRAP. The length of the CDR3 is 14 residues. The CDR3 spells CASGFPGDFYGYTF.

V usage is TRBV24-1 and J usage is TRBJ2-1; without DNA, the TCRdb call of TRBD1 cannot be checked. Germline CDR1 is KGHDR and CDR2 is SFDVKD. The length of the CDR3 is 17 residues. The CDR3 sequence: CATSDSSGTDAYNEQFF.

The rearrangement joins TRBV20-1 to TRBJ2-1; no DNA is available, so the TRBD2 call from TCRdb remains unchecked. The CDR3 length is 15 residues. CDR1 DFQATT and CDR2 SNEGSKA come from the germline V gene (reference sequence). The CDR3 region is CSARKAEANYNEQFF.

The chain employs TRBV19 and TRBJ1-1; no DNA is available, so the TRBD1 call from TCRdb remains unchecked. This CDR3 spans 14 amino acids. Germline V lookup: CDR1 LNHDA, CDR2 SQIVND (reference sequence). The CDR3 is CASSIRGQYTEAFF.

The genes are TRBV20-1 and TRBJ2-1; TCRdb proposes TRBD1, but this gene call is untestable without DNA. The germline V gene encodes CDR1 DFQATT and CDR2 SNEGSKA (reference sequence). The CDR3 has 15 amino acids. The CDR3 region is CSASSGTVAYNEQFF.

The V and J genes are TRBV5-5 and TRBJ2-3. Germline CDR1 SGHKS, CDR2 YYEKEE (reference sequence). CDR3 length: 14 amino acids. CDR3 sequence: CASSLGPHGDTQYF.

The V and J genes are TRBV6-6 and TRBJ1-1; without DNA, the TCRdb call of TRBD1 cannot be checked. This CDR3 comprises 14 residues. Germline CDR1 MNHNY, CDR2 SVGAGI (reference sequence). The chain's CDR3 is CASRPPTDNTEAFF.

The V and J genes are TRBV20-1 and TRBJ2-3; TCRdb's assignment of TRBD1 cannot be checked, as there is no DNA. The CDR3 is 13 residues long. The germline CDR1 and CDR2 sequences are DFQATT and SNEGSKA (reference sequence). The CDR3 here is CSAVTGVTDTQYF.

J is TRBJ1-2 and V is TRBV3-1; TCRdb returns TRBD1, unconfirmable since there is no DNA. The CDR3 totals 15 residues. CDR1 is LGHDT, CDR2 YNNKEL, per germline (reference sequence). The CDR3 loop reads CASTPLPTGLNGYTF.

The chain employs TRBV18 and TRBJ1-1; TCRdb indicates TRBD1, and absent DNA this call remains unverified. CDR3 length: 15 amino acids. CDR1 and CDR2 (germline): KGHSH, LQKENI. CDR3 residues: CASSRSRGRVTEAFF.

This chain uses TRBV20-1 with TRBJ1-4; lacking DNA, the TRBD1 call made by TCRdb goes unchecked. The germline V gene has CDR1 DFQATT and CDR2 SNEGSKA (reference sequence). The length of the CDR3 is 14 residues. This chain's CDR3 is CSARGPGAGEKLFF.

This chain connects TRBV18 to TRBJ2-3. This CDR3 is 16 amino acids long. Per the germline V gene, CDR1 is KGHSH and CDR2 is LQKENI. The CDR3 loop reads CASSLQARLFTDTQYF.

The V gene is TRBV12-3 or TRBV12-4, the J gene TRBJ1-2; the D gene TCRdb calls, TRBD1, cannot be checked with no DNA. CDR3 length equals 12 residues. The CDR3: CASSRDSYGYTF.

The V and J genes are TRBV9 and TRBJ2-6; there is no DNA to check the TCRdb D call of TRBD1. CDR3 length equals 18 residues. From germline, CDR1 is SGDLS and CDR2 YYNGEE. Here the CDR3 reads CASSSRAHRTSGANVLTF.

The genes are TRBV7-8 and TRBJ1-2. The germline V gene encodes CDR1 SGHVS and CDR2 FQNEAQ. CDR3 length equals 14 residues. The CDR3 reads CASSLAGSRGGYTF.

The chain uses TRBV12-3 or TRBV12-4 and TRBJ2-3; TCRdb calls TRBD2, which cannot be checked without DNA. The CDR3 contains 13 residues. The CDR3 protein is CASRTDWRGTQYF.

The V call is TRBV20-1, the J call TRBJ2-3; TCRdb designates TRBD1, a call that cannot be tested without DNA. The CDR3 runs to 13 residues. CDR1 and CDR2 (germline): DFQATT, SNEGSKA (reference sequence). CDR3 amino acids: CSAEGQGLNTQYF.

V usage is TRBV20-1 and J usage is TRBJ1-6; as DNA is missing, the TRBD1 call by TCRdb cannot be tested. The CDR3 has 17 amino acids. The germline gives CDR1 DFQATT, CDR2 SNEGSKA (reference sequence). The CDR3 reads CSARVRNQGQGRSPLHF.

The chain links TRBV6-1 to TRBJ2-7; TCRdb names TRBD1, which stays unverified in the absence of DNA. Germline CDR1 and CDR2: MNHNS and SASEGT. This CDR3 is 13 amino acids long. The CDR3 region is CASRNPARQLADF.

This chain joins TRBV3-1 and TRBJ2-1. There are 14 residues in the CDR3. Germline V gene lookup returns CDR1 LGHDT and CDR2 YNNKEL (reference sequence). The CDR3 sequence is CASSQDRGSVEQFF.

The chain recombines TRBV7-6 with TRBJ2-5; TCRdb returns TRBD1, unconfirmable since there is no DNA. The CDR3 extends over 16 amino acids. Germline V gene data show CDR1 as SGHVS and CDR2 as FNYEAQ. The chain's CDR3 is CASSIRTAFNKETQYF. The complete variable domain, with remaining parts taken from reference TRBV7-6 and TRBJ2-5, reads GAGVSQSPRYKVTKRGQDVALRCDPISGHVSLYWYRQALGQGPEFLTYFNYEAQQDKSGLPNDRFSAERPEGSISTLTIQRTEQRDSAMYRCASSIRTAFNKETQYFGPGTRLLVL.

This chain links TRBV5-1 with TRBJ2-1; the TCRdb call, TRBD2, lacks DNA for checking. The CDR3 is 16 residues long. The germline CDR1 and CDR2 sequences are SGHRS and YFSETQ. CDR3 region: CASSLNGGAAYNEQFF.